This T cell receptor beta chain was recovered during a study of CD8 T cells in ankylosing spondylitis (dated by TCRdb to between 2016 and 2019). With regard to the full study: To find TCR variants linked to disease, the study profiled T cell receptor beta repertoires in ankylosing spondylitis patients and healthy donors. The full study cohort comprised 25 or so ankylosing spondylitis patients and about a hundred healthy donors. Peripheral blood was sampled, and synovial fluid was also collected from ankylosing spondylitis patients. What the work shows at the level of the full study, not this receptor alone: The disease-linked clones had a CD8+ phenotype and were found at relatively low frequencies in peripheral blood. Some TCR beta motif variants had previously been reported in synovial fluid and blood of reactive arthritis patients, which suggested common disease-initiation mechanisms. A TCR beta motif of roughly 8 highly homologous amino acid variants appeared characteristic of blood from ankylosing spondylitis patients. Significant enrichment of the disease-linked clones was reported in matched synovial fluid samples from ankylosing spondylitis patients.

This clonotype was found many times. This clone's antigen is unknown. Base qualities are not recorded, but no much larger clone differs from it by a single base. TCRdb shows the sequencer as Illumina HiSeq 2500. TCR beta libraries were prepared by quantitative 5'-RACE with molecular barcodes. Per the original workflow: To identify disease-linked TCR variants, a new computational method was used, one built on a probabilistic model of VDJ rearrangement. The raw public data were reprocessed by TCRdb itself: fastp quality trimming at Q25, MiXCR clonotype calling, in-frame beta chains only. Here each entry gathers all rows of one CDR3 protein and keeps the most common genes and DNA. TCRdb's processing, not the authors', yielded these V and J calls. Present in this sample are around 180,000 distinct CDR3 sequences, over 10% of which were seen just once. The ten largest clonotypes hold about 10% of the sample.

The sequenced sample was blood, either unsorted or a sorted T cell fraction (not recorded which). This sequence was found in a female donor with ankylosing spondylitis or in good health (not recorded which).

The nucleotide sequence is given as TGTGCCAGCAGTAAGACAGGCTCCTACAATGAGCAGTTCTTC. The translation is CASSKTGSYNEQFF. The chain joins TRBV12-3 or TRBV12-4 to TRBJ2-1; a tentative D call is TRBD1 (6 bases match). Trimming takes 5 bases from V and 0 bases from J, and the germline ends sit 8 bases apart. The CDR3 goes from the cysteine to the phenylalanine over 14 residues. The retained sequence is limited to the CDR3, 42 bases, with the frame set at the first base.